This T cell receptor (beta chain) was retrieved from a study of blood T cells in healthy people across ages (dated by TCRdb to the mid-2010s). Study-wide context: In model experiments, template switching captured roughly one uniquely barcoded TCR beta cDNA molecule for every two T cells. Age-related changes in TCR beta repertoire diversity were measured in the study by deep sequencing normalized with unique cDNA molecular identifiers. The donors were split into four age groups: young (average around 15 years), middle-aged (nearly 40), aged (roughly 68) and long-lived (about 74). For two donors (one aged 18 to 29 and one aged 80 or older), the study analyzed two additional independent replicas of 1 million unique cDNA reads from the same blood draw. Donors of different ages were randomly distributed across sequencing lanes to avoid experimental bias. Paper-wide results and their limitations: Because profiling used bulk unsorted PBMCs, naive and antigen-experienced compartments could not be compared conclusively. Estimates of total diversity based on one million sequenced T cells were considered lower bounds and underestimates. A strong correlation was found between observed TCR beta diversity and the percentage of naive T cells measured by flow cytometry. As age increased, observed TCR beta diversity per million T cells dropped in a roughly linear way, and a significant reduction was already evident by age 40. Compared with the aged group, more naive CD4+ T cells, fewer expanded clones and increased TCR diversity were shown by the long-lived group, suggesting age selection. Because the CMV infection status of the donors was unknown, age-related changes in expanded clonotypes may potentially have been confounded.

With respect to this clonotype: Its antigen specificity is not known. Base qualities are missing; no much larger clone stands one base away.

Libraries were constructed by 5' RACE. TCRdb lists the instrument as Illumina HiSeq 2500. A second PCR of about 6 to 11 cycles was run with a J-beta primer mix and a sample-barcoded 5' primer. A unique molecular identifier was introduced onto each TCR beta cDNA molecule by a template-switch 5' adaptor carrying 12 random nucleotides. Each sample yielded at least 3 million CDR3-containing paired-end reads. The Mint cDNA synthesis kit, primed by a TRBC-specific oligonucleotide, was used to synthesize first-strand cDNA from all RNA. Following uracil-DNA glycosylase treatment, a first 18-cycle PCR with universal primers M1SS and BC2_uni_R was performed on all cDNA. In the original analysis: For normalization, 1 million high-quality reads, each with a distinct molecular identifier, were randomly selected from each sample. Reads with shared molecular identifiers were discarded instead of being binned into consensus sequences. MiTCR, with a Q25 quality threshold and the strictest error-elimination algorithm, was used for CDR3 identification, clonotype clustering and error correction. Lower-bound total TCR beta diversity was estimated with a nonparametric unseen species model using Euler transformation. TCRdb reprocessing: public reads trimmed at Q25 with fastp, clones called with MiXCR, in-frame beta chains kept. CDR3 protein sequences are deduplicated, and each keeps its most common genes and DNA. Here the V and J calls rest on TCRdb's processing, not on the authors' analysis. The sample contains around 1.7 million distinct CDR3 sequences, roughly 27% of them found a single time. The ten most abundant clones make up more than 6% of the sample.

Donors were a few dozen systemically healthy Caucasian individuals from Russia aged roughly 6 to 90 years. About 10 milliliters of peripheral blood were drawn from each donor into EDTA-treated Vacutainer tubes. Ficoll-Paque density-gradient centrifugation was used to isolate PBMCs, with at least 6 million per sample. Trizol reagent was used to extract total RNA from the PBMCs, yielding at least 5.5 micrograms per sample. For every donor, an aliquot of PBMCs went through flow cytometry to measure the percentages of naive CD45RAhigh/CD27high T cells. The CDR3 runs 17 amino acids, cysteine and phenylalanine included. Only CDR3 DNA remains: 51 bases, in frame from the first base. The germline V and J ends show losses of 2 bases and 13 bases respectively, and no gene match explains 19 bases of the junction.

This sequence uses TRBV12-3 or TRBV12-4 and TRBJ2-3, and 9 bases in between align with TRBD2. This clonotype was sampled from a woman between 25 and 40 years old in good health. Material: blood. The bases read TGTGCCAGCAGTTTATGGTCTAGCGGGACGAGCACAGATGCGGAGTATTTT. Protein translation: CASSLWSSGTSTDAEYF.